At least ten counts were recorded for the clone carrying this TCR beta chain. Its antigen is as yet unknown. The data originate from a study of identical twins' blood T cells. Germline-derived CDR1 and CDR2 are MRHNA and SNTAGT. V gave up 3 bases and J gave up 1 base; unmatched junction bases: 1. CDR3 size: 16 residues. Study conclusions and caveats: Each donor's most abundant TCRbeta clonotypes shared more CDR3 sequences with her twin than unrelated donors.

MiXCR, applied by TCRdb to the 5' RACE reads, yields one record per CDR3 protein. The sample includes around 380,000 distinct CDR3 sequences, 25% to 35% of them seen just once. Sample: PBMCs. The sequence was obtained from a woman aged 18 to 55 in good health. The chain joins TRBV6-4 to TRBJ2-2; 11 bases agree with TRBD2. CDR3 in DNA: TGTGCCAGCAGTGAAACTAGCGGGGGGAACACCGGGGAGCTGTTTTTT. Translation: CASSETSGGNTGELFF.